This TCR beta chain was identified in a study of blood T cells in healthy people across ages. With a J-beta primer mix and a sample-barcoded 5' primer, a second PCR ran 7 to 11 cycles. Using its own MiXCR run on the 5' RACE reads, TCRdb lists one record per CDR3 protein. The sample lists roughly 730,000 distinct CDR3 sequences, roughly 50% occurring once. Germline values: CDR1 MNHEY, CDR2 SVGAGI. V was shortened by 2 bases and J by 1 base, with 12 bases between the two germline ends. The CDR3 has 15 amino acids. The V call is TRBV6-5, the J call TRBJ2-7; D might be TRBD1 (6 bases). This receptor was taken from a middle-aged man in good health. The sequencing sample was made of blood. The CDR3: CASSYGPQGSYEQYF. The CDR3 nucleotides read TGTGCCAGCAGTTACGGTCCACAGGGATCCTACGAGCAGTACTTC.